This passage covers 8 T cell receptor beta chains from one sample sequenced in a study of T cell changes during pregnancy in multiple sclerosis. Repertoires were generated with immunoSEQ multiplex PCR, while TCRdb's copy carries only in-frame clones and drops some. The table lists some 74,000 clones, roughly 92% of them singletons. Sequenced material: peripheral blood, taken after pregnancy. The receptors were gathered from a female donor in good health, enrolled as a control in a pregnancy study.

The CDR3 region has the DNA TGTGCCAGTAGTATTTCCCCTCACGAGCAGTACTTC. It yields the protein CASSISPHEQYF. This chain connects TRBV19 to TRBJ2-7; D not resolved. Germline V lookup: CDR1 LNHDA, CDR2 SQIVND (reference sequence). The CDR3 is made up of 12 amino acids. Trimming shortened V by 3 bases and J by 5 bases, and 8 bases separated the two germline ends.

The rearrangement joins TRBV19 to TRBJ1-3, with D unclear. CDR1 is LNHDA and CDR2 is SQIVND in the germline V gene (reference sequence). CDR3 length: 14 residues. Trimming removed 4 bases at V and 0 bases at J, with 7 bases between. The CDR3, as DNA: TGTGCCAGTAGTACGGGGATCTCTGGAAACACCATATATTTT. Its protein product is CASSTGISGNTIYF.

In its sample, this clone was seen once. This chain connects TRBV28 to TRBJ1-5; possible D gene TRBD1, 5 bases. Germline lookup yields CDR1 MDHEN and CDR2 SYDVKM. Trimming took off 5 bases at V and 0 bases at J, with 17 bases between the two ends. The CDR3 totals 17 residues. CDR3 region: CASSGASETDSNQPQHF. The DNA of the CDR3 is TGTGCCAGCAGTGGGGCGAGCGAGACGGATAGCAATCAGCCCCAGCATTTT.

The J gene is TRBJ1-4, the V gene TRBV4-1; tentative D call: TRBD1 (6 bases). V lost 6 bases and J 0 bases, leaving 23 bases between the germline ends. This CDR3 contains 19 residues. Germline-derived CDR1 and CDR2 are MGHRA and YSYEKL. DNA of the CDR3: TGCGCCAGCAGTCACAGGGTTCCGATAGCCAGATCAACTAATGAAAAACTGTTTTTT. Protein sequence: CASSHRVPIARSTNEKLFF.

The rearrangement uses TRBV7-8 and TRBJ2-3; no firm D call. Deletions cut 1 base from V and 0 bases from J, with 8 bases between. This CDR3 spans 15 amino acids. CDR1 is SGHVS, CDR2 FQNEAQ, per germline. For the CDR3, the DNA is TGTGCCAGCAGCTTAGGGTACGGTAGCACAGATACGCAGTATTTT. It specifies CASSLGYGSTDTQYF. Using reference TRBV7-8 and TRBJ2-3 for the parts outside the CDR3, the full variable domain is GAGVSQSPRYKVAKRGQDVALRCDPISGHVSLFWYQQALGQGPEFLTYFQNEAQLDKSGLPSDRFFAERPEGSVSTLKIQRTQQEDSAVYLCASSLGYGSTDTQYFGPGTRLTVL.

For the CDR3, the DNA is TGTGCCAGCAGTGACCGGGACTCCAATGAGCAGTTCTTC. It specifies CASSDRDSNEQFF. V is TRBV6-4 and J is TRBJ2-1, with D perhaps matching TRBD2 (6 bases). Trimming left V 2 bases short and J 6 bases short, with 8 bases between. The germline CDR1 and CDR2 sequences are MRHNA and SNTAGT. The CDR3 consists of 13 residues.

The V and J genes are TRBV7-2 and TRBJ2-7; 9 bases align to TRBD1. V was clipped by 6 bases and J by 2 bases; unmatched bases: 8. This CDR3 region has 15 residues. From germline, CDR1 is SGHTA and CDR2 FQGNSA. The CDR3 nucleotides read TGTGCCAGCAGAGATCCGGGACAGGGAACCTACGAGCAGTACTTC. Translation gives CASRDPGQGTYEQYF.

The chain uses TRBV11-2 and TRBJ2-1; no firm D call. Germline V gene data show CDR1 as SGHAT and CDR2 as FQNNGV. Trimming cost V 6 bases and J 2 bases, with 11 bases left between them. The CDR3 is made up of 14 amino acids. Here the CDR3 reads CASSPVVAYNEQFF. The CDR3, as DNA: TGTGCCAGCAGTCCTGTTGTCGCCTACAATGAGCAGTTCTTC.